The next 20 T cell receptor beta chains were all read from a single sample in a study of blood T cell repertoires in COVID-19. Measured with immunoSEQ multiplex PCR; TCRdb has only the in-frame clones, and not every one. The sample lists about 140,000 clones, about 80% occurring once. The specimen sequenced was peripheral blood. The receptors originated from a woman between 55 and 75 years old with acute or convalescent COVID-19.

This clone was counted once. The DNA of the CDR3 is TGTGCCAGCAGAACCCCCGGGACAGGGAACTATGGCTACACCTTC. This gives the protein CASRTPGTGNYGYTF. The chain links TRBV28 to TRBJ1-2; 9 nucleotides line up with TRBD1. After removal of 6 bases from V and 2 bases from J, the junction contained 7 bases not matched to a gene. This CDR3 has 15 amino acids. Germline lookup yields CDR1 MDHEN and CDR2 SYDVKM.

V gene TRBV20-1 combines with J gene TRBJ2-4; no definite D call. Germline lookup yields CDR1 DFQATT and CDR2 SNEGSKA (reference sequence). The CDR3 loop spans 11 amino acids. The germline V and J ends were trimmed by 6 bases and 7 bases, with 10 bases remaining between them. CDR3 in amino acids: CSATAGNIQYF. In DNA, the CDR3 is TGCAGTGCCACAGCTGGCAACATTCAGTACTTC.

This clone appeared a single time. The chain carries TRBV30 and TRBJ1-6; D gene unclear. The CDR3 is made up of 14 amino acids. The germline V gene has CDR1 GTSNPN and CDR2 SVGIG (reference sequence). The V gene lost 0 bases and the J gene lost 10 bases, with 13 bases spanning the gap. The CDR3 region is CAWSVLVGWSPLHF. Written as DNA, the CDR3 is TGTGCCTGGAGTGTCTTGGTCGGTTGGTCACCCCTCCACTTT.

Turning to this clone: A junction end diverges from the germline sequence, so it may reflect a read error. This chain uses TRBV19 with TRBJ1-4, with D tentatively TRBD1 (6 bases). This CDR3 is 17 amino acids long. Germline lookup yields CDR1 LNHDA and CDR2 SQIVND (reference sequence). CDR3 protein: CASSIRPGELTPEELFF. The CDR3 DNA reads TGTGCCAGTAGTATAAGGCCAGGGGAATTAACCCCTGAAGAACTGTTTTTT.

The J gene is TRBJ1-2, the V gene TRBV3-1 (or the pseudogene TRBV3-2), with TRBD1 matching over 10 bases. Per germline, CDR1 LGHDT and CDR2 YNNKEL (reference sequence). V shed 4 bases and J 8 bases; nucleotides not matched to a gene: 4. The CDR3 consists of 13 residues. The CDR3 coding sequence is TGTGCCAGCAGCCCGGGGACAGGGGAAGGCTACACCTTC. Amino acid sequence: CASSPGTGEGYTF.

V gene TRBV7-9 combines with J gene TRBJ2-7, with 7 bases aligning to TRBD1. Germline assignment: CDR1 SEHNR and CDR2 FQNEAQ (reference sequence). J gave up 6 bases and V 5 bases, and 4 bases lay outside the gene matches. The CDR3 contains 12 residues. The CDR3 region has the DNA TGTGCCAGCAGCGCGTACAGGGGCGAGCAGTACTTC. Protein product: CASSAYRGEQYF. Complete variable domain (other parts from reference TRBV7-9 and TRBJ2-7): DTGVSQNPRHKITKRGQNVTFRCDPISEHNRLYWYRQTLGQGPEFLTYFQNEAQLEKSRLLSDRFSAERPKGSFSTLEIQRTEQGDSAMYLCASSAYRGEQYFGPGTRLTVT.

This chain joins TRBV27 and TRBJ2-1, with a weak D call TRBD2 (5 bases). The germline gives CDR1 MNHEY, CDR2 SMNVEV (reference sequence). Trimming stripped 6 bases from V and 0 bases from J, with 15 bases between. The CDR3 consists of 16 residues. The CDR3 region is CASSLYRDSSYNEQFF. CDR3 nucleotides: TGTGCCAGCAGCCTATACCGGGATAGCTCCTACAATGAGCAGTTCTTC.

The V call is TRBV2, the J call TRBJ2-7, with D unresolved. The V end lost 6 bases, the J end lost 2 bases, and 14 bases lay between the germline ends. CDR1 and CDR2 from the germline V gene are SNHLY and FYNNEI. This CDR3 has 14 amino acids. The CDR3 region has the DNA TGTGCCAGCAGCCTTTCGAGGATAGCCTACGAGCAGTACTTC. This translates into CASSLSRIAYEQYF.

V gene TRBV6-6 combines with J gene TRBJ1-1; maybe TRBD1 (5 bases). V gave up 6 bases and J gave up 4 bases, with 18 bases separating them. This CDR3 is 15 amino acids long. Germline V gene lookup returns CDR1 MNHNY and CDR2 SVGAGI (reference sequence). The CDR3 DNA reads TGTGCCAGCAGACAGCTTGGCGGGGCATCCACTGAAGCTTTCTTT. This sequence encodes CASRQLGGASTEAFF.

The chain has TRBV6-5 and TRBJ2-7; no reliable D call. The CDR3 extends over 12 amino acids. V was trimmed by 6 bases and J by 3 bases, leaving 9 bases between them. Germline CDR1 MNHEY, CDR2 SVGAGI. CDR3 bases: TGTGCCAGCAGAGCAACCCGCTACGAGCAGTACTTC. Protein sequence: CASRATRYEQYF.

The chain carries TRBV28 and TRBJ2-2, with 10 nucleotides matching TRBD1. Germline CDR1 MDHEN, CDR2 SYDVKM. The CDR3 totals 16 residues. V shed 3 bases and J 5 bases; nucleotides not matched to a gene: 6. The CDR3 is CASSLSGTGVTGELFF. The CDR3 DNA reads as TGTGCCAGCAGTTTGTCCGGGACAGGGGTGACCGGGGAGCTGTTTTTT.

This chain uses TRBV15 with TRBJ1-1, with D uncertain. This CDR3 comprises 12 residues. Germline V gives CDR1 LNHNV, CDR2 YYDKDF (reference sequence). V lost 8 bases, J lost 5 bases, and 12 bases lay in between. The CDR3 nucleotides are TGTGCCACCGGCGGTGGGGAGACTGAAGCTTTCTTT. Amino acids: CATGGGETEAFF. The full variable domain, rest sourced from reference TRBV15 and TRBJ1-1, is DAMVIQNPRYQVTQFGKPVTLSCSQTLNHNVMYWYQQKSSQAPKLLFHYYDKDFNNEADTPDNFQSRRPNTSFCFLDIRSPGLGDTAMYLCATGGGETEAFFGQGTRLTVV.

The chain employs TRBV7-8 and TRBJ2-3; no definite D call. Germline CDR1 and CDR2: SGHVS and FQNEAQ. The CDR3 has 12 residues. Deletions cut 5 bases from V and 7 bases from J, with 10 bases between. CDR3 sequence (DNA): TGTGCCAGCAGCCGGTCCAAAAATACGCAGTATTTT. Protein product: CASSRSKNTQYF.

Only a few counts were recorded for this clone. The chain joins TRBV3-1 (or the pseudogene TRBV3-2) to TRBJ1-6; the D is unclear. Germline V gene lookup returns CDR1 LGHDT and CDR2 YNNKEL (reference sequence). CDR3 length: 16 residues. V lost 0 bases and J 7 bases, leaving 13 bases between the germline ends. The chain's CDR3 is CASSQDSGTPNSPLHF. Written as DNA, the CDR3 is TGTGCCAGCAGCCAAGACTCGGGAACACCAAATTCACCCCTCCACTTT.

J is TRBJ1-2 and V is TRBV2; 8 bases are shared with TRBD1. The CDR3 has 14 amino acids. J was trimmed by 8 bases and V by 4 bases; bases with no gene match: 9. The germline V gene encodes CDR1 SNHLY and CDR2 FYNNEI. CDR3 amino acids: CASSVRTGLIGYTF. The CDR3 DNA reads TGTGCCAGCAGTGTCCGGACAGGGTTAATCGGCTACACCTTC.

The CDR3 region is CASTVGTSADTQYF. The CDR3 bases are TGTGCCAGCACGGTCGGGACTAGCGCCGATACGCAGTATTTT. The chain joins TRBV6-5 to TRBJ2-3; 10 positions match TRBD2. The CDR3 totals 14 residues. CDR1 MNHEY and CDR2 SVGAGI come from the germline V gene. The ends lost 7 bases at V and 6 bases at J; junction bases unmatched: 7.

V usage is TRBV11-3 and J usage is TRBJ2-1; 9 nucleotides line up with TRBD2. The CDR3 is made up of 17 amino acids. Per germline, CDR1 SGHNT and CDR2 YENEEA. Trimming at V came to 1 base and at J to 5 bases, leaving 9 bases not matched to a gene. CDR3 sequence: CASSLGTTGLAHNEQFF. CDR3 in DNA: TGTGCCAGCAGCTTAGGCACGACCGGACTAGCGCACAATGAGCAGTTCTTC. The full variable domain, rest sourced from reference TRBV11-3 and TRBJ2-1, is EAGVVQSPRYKIIEKKQPVAFWCNPISGHNTLYWYLQNLGQGPELLIRYENEEAVDDSQLPKDRFSAERLKGVDSTLKIQPAELGDSAVYLCASSLGTTGLAHNEQFFGPGTRLTVL.

The CDR3 sequence: CASSIYPAGTANYGYTF. The CDR3 nucleotides read TGTGCCAGTAGTATTTATCCCGCGGGGACAGCTAACTATGGCTACACCTTC. The gene calls are TRBV19 and TRBJ1-2, with 7 bases identical to TRBD1. CDR1 is LNHDA and CDR2 is SQIVND in the germline V gene (reference sequence). There are 17 residues in the CDR3. Unmatched junction bases numbered 10, after V lost 3 bases and J lost 0 bases. The whole variable domain, filled in from reference TRBV19 and TRBJ1-2, reads DGGITQSPKYLFRKEGQNVTLSCEQNLNHDAMYWYRQDPGQGLRLIYYSQIVNDFQKGDIAEGYSVSREKKESFPLTVTSAQKNPTAFYLCASSIYPAGTANYGYTFGSGTRLTVV.

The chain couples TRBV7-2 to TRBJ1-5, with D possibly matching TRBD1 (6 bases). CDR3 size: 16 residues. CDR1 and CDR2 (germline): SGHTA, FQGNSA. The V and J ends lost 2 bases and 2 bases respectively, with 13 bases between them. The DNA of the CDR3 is TGTGCCAGCAGCTTATGGGGGCACACGGGCAATCAGCCCCAGCATTTT. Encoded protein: CASSLWGHTGNQPQHF.

The CDR3 bases are TGTGCCAGCAGCGGGGCGTTAAACTCAGGTGTCACCCCACTAAACTATGGCTACACCTTC. This encodes CASSGALNSGVTPLNYGYTF. This chain links TRBV7-8 with TRBJ1-2; maybe TRBD1 (5 bases). The germline V gene has CDR1 SGHVS and CDR2 FQNEAQ. V was trimmed by 5 bases and J by 2 bases, leaving 30 bases between them. The length of the CDR3 is 20 residues.